This T cell receptor (beta chain) comes out of a study of T cell changes during pregnancy in multiple sclerosis. Profiling relied on immunoSEQ multiplex PCR, and the TCRdb table lists in-frame clones only, not all of them. This repertoire shows over 60,000 clones, roughly 91% found once; its top ten account for roughly 1%. Germline CDR1 and CDR2: MNHEY and SMNVEV (reference sequence). The CDR3 loop spans 14 amino acids. The ends lost 6 bases at V and 5 bases at J; junction bases unmatched: 10. The rearrangement joins TRBV27 to TRBJ2-7; 7 nucleotides agree with TRBD1. The sequence came from a female donor with multiple sclerosis, enrolled in a pregnancy study. The material was peripheral blood, obtained in the first trimester of pregnancy. The CDR3 is CASSIGGAIHEQYF. CDR3 sequence (DNA): TGTGCCAGCAGCATAGGGGGCGCAATCCACGAGCAGTACTTC.